The present entry profiles one T cell receptor (beta chain) with its context. The data stem from a study of blood T cell repertoires in COVID-19. The method was immunoSEQ multiplex PCR; TCRdb's version includes in-frame clones alone and lacks a portion of them. Of about 280,000 clones detected, roughly 89% appear once; the ten largest clones hold 2% to 2.5%. Trimming took 0 bases from V and 11 from J, leaving 19 bases between them. Looked up from germline, CDR1 is LGHDT and CDR2 is YNNKEL (reference sequence). The CDR3 runs to 15 residues. Input material: peripheral blood. The receptor's source is a man aged 45-60 years with acute or convalescent COVID-19. The V call is TRBV3-1 (or the pseudogene TRBV3-2), the J call TRBJ1-1; D possibly corresponds to TRBD1 (5 bases). As DNA, the CDR3 is TGTGCCAGCAGCCAAGATGGGGCAGGGATTGCGAAGGCTTTCTTT. This sequence encodes CASSQDGAGIAKAFF.